A single sample gave rise to the 20 T cell receptor beta chains below, sequenced in a study of blood T cells in healthy people across ages. Using a J-beta primer mix together with a sample-barcoded 5' primer, a second PCR was run for about 6 to 11 cycles. TCRdb processed the 5' RACE reads anew with MiXCR; each CDR3 protein has one entry. The table has more than 750,000 distinct CDR3 sequences, 25% to 30% seen once; the top ten hold about 10%. The same sample was also studied in work on T cells of mothers and their children.

The sequenced sample was blood. The receptors were gathered from a woman between 40 and 50 years old in good health.

Points on this clonotype: This may be a read error, as it is one base from a much larger clone. The rearrangement joins TRBV12-3 or TRBV12-4 to TRBJ2-5; TRBD2 matches at 8 bases. TRBJ2-7 explains the end of the DNA better; the J call may be wrong. The CDR3 is 13 residues long. The CDR3 DNA is TGTGCCGGCAGTTTTAGCGGGGTTCACGAGCAGTACTTC. As protein: CAGSFSGVHEQYF.

The rearrangement links TRBV6-2 or TRBV6-3 to TRBJ1-1; tentative D call: TRBD1 (5 bases). Looked up from germline, CDR1 is MNHEY and CDR2 is SVGEGT. Trimming left V 5 bases short and J 1 base short, with 17 bases between. The CDR3 totals 16 residues. CDR3 nucleotide sequence: TGTGCCAGCAGTCCCCCGTCAGGGAGATCGAACACTGAAGCTTTCTTT. Its protein is CASSPPSGRSNTEAFF.

This clonotype was seen more than once but under ten times. The V gene is TRBV28, the J gene TRBJ2-4, with D perhaps TRBD2 (5 bases). The V end lost 7 bases, the J end lost 1 base, and 11 bases lay between the germline ends. Per germline, CDR1 MDHEN and CDR2 SYDVKM. The CDR3 is 14 amino acids. The CDR3 protein is CASIQGGAKNIQYF. The CDR3 nucleotides are TGTGCCAGCATCCAAGGCGGGGCCAAAAACATTCAGTACTTC.

Only a few counts were recorded for this clonotype. The chain links TRBV20-1 to TRBJ2-7; 10 bases align to TRBD1. This CDR3 has 15 amino acids. Germline V gives CDR1 DFQATT, CDR2 SNEGSKA (reference sequence). The trim removed 3 bases at V and 7 bases at J, leaving 12 bases unmatched. This CDR3 reads CSASSRDRGTKEQYF. In DNA form, the CDR3 reads TGCAGTGCTAGCTCCCGGGACAGGGGTACGAAGGAGCAGTACTTC.

The chain links TRBV4-1 to TRBJ1-1, with 9 bases aligning to TRBD1. CDR1 and CDR2 from the germline V gene are MGHRA and YSYEKL. The length of the CDR3 is 12 residues. V lost 1 base, J lost 10 bases, and 1 base stayed unmatched. The CDR3 DNA is TGCGCCAGCAGCCAAGTGGGACAGGGAGCTTTCTTT. Encoded protein: CASSQVGQGAFF.

The CDR3 spells CASSHKGPGRVREQPQHF. The CDR3 nucleotides are TGCGCCAGCAGCCATAAGGGACCAGGCAGGGTCAGGGAACAGCCCCAGCATTTT. The chain joins TRBV4-1 to TRBJ1-5; TRBD1 is a possible D gene (5 bases). V was cut by 3 bases and J by 7 bases, with 25 bases left in between. The CDR3 consists of 18 residues. The germline CDR1 and CDR2 sequences are MGHRA and YSYEKL.

As for this clonotype: At one end the junction does not follow the germline gene, possibly because of a read error. V is TRBV4-3 and J is TRBJ2-7; 7 positions agree with TRBD1. This CDR3 is built from 14 residues. CDR1 is LGHNA, CDR2 YSLEER, per germline. Here the CDR3 DNA reads TGCGCCGGCAGCCCCGGGACAGTCTCCTACGAGCAGTACTTC. Translation gives CAGSPGTVSYEQYF.

There are many counts of this clonotype. The chain uses TRBV20-1 and TRBJ2-5, with D uncertain. The CDR3 is 11 amino acids. Germline V CDR1 and CDR2: DFQATT, SNEGSKA (reference sequence). Trimming left V 3 bases short and J 4 bases short, with 6 bases between. This chain's CDR3 is CSASSRETQYF. The CDR3 coding sequence is TGCAGTGCTAGTTCAAGAGAGACCCAGTACTTC.

This clonotype was observed a handful of times. The V gene is TRBV5-1, the J gene TRBJ2-3; TRBD2 aligns across 11 bases. Germline-derived CDR1 and CDR2 are SGHRS and YFSETQ. The CDR3 totals 19 residues. V shed 5 bases, J shed 2 bases, and the junction held 16 bases outside the gene matches. Here the CDR3 reads CASRSLYGLAGFSTDTQYF. CDR3 bases: TGCGCCAGCAGATCCCTTTACGGACTAGCGGGTTTTTCCACAGATACGCAGTATTTT.

This chain connects TRBV25-1 to TRBJ1-1; TRBD1 matches 8 bases. The germline V gene has CDR1 MGHDK and CDR2 SYGVNS. The CDR3 covers 12 residues. CDR3: CVVQAGGAEAFF. CDR3 DNA: TGTGTCGTACAGGCAGGGGGCGCTGAAGCTTTCTTT. Full variable domain (missing parts from reference TRBV25-1 and TRBJ1-1): EADIYQTPRYLVIGTGKKITLECSQTMGHDKMYWYQQDPGMELHLIHYSYGVNSTEKGDLSSESTVSRIRTEHFPLTLESARPSHTSQYLCVVQAGGAEAFFGQGTRLTVV.

This clonotype has only a few counts. This sequence joins TRBV5-1 and TRBJ1-1; D not certain. CDR1 is SGHRS and CDR2 is YFSETQ in the germline V gene. The CDR3 has 15 amino acids. Trimming cost V 0 bases and J 1 base, with 10 bases left between them. The CDR3 is CASSLAADGNTEAFF. CDR3 bases: TGCGCCAGCAGCTTGGCGGCGGATGGGAACACTGAAGCTTTCTTT.

This sequence joins TRBV15 and TRBJ1-1; D call uncertain. The CDR3 sequence is 12 residues long. Trimming took off 3 bases at V and 7 bases at J, with 9 bases between the two ends. Per the germline V gene, CDR1 is LNHNV and CDR2 is YYDKDF (reference sequence). CDR3 residues: CATSSLDLEAFF. As DNA, the CDR3 is TGTGCCACCAGCAGTCTCGATCTTGAAGCTTTCTTT.

This clonotype has a count of ten or more. The chain employs TRBV9 and TRBJ2-5; D gene unclear. V lost 4 bases, J lost 4 bases, and 17 bases lay in between. Germline V lookup: CDR1 SGDLS, CDR2 YYNGEE. This CDR3 has 15 amino acids. This CDR3 reads CASSPYGQIGETQYF. DNA of the CDR3: TGTGCCAGCAGCCCCTATGGGCAAATCGGAGAGACCCAGTACTTC.

This clonotype was counted only a few times. The chain is built from TRBV29-1 and TRBJ2-2; TRBD1 agrees at 9 bases. This CDR3 is 17 amino acids long. Germline V gives CDR1 SQVTM, CDR2 ANQGSEA. With 6 bases clipped from V and 0 bases from J, the junction kept 11 bases outside the gene matches. CDR3: CSVTPGTGTSNTGELFF. The CDR3 coding sequence is TGCAGCGTGACCCCCGGGACAGGGACTTCGAACACCGGGGAGCTGTTTTTT.

Of note for this clonotype: At one end, the junction sequence differs from germline, possibly due to a read error. The chain is built from TRBV5-1 and TRBJ2-7; 10 positions agree with TRBD2. Per germline, CDR1 SGHRS and CDR2 YFSETQ. The CDR3 spans 15 residues. The DNA of the CDR3 is TGCGCCAGCAGCTTGGGACTAGCGGGCTGCTACGAGCAGCACTTC. Amino acids: CASSLGLAGCYEQHF.

The table lists this clonotype with a few counts. The rearrangement links TRBV7-8 to TRBJ2-1; D possibly corresponds to TRBD1 (7 bases). Germline lookup yields CDR1 SGHVS and CDR2 FQNEAQ. V lost 5 bases and J 14 bases, leaving 22 bases between the germline ends. CDR3 length equals 14 residues. CDR3 loop: CASSGGTASRPEFF. In DNA, the CDR3 is TGTGCCAGCAGCGGAGGGACAGCATCCCGACCGGAGTTCTTC.

J is TRBJ2-7 and V is TRBV6-1, with 10 bases matching TRBD1. Germline CDR1 and CDR2: MNHNS and SASEGT. Losses at the gene ends were 8 bases for V and 2 bases for J; bases not matched to a gene: 9. The CDR3 contains 15 residues. Here the CDR3 reads CASALGTGAPYEQYF. As DNA, the CDR3 is TGTGCCAGCGCCCTCGGGACAGGGGCGCCCTACGAGCAGTACTTC.

The gene calls are TRBV18 and TRBJ1-4; the D is unclear. There are 16 residues in the CDR3. Trimming shortened V by 4 bases and J by 0 bases, and 12 bases separated the two germline ends. Germline values: CDR1 KGHSH, CDR2 LQKENI. The CDR3 reads CASSLAEVSTNEKLFF. The DNA for the CDR3 is TGTGCCAGCTCACTGGCGGAGGTGTCAACTAATGAAAAACTGTTTTTT.

This chain joins TRBV7-3 and TRBJ1-6, with D possibly TRBD1 on 6 matching bases. V was trimmed by 0 bases and J by 4 bases, leaving 7 bases between them. The CDR3 contains 15 residues. The germline CDR1 and CDR2 sequences are SGHTA and FQGTGA. The CDR3, as DNA: TGTGCCAGCAGCTTAACGGGACAATATAATTCACCCCTCCACTTT. Amino acid sequence: CASSLTGQYNSPLHF.

This clonotype appeared once. This chain joins TRBV7-9 and TRBJ2-5; TRBD2 agrees at 7 bases. The better agreement between TRBJ2-7 and the DNA end casts doubt on the J call. The CDR3 is 15 amino acids. Germline CDR1 is SEHNR and CDR2 is FQNEAQ (reference sequence). The CDR3 coding sequence is TGTGCCAGCAGCTTAAAAGCGGGGAGGGTTGGCGAGCAGTACTTC. Translation gives CASSLKAGRVGEQYF.